This entry is about one TCR beta chain. Its specificity is unknown. Trimming removed 3 bases from V and 4 bases from J, with 17 bases in between. The CDR3 loop spans 16 amino acids. Germline values: CDR1 KGHSH, CDR2 LQKENI. The data are from a study of T cell responses to AZD1222 COVID-19 vaccine. Notes on the study in general: Nearly half of spike-specific TCRs reportedly target unmutated variant regions. Most donors were white British, females outnumbered males, and clonal diversity was possibly underestimated. Two doses of AZD1222 preceded a rise in Spike-specific TCR breadth and depth.

Libraries were prepared by immunoSEQ multiplex PCR; TCRdb keeps only in-frame clonotypes and omits some of them. In the table there are around 99,000 clones, about 92% of which are singletons. The sample consisted of peripheral blood, taken 28 days after the second AZD1222 dose. This TCR was recovered from an adult who received the AZD1222 COVID-19 vaccine. The chain couples TRBV18 to TRBJ2-3, with TRBD1 as a possible D gene (7 bases). This chain's CDR3 is CASSPQGGGVADTQYF. CDR3 nucleotides: TGTGCCAGCTCACCGCAGGGGGGAGGCGTGGCAGATACGCAGTATTTT. Full variable domain (missing parts from reference TRBV18 and TRBJ2-3): NAGVMQNPRHLVRRRGQEARLRCSPMKGHSHVYWYRQLPEEGLKFMVYLQKENIIDESGMPKERFSAEFPKEGPSILRIQQVVRGDSAAYFCASSPQGGGVADTQYFGPGTRLTVL.